This entry lists 5 T cell receptor beta chains sequenced from one sample in a study of Graves' ophthalmopathy and Graves' hyperthyroidism. RNA transcripts were the source from which TCR beta CDR3 regions were amplified. First-round RT-PCR with HTBI primers preceded a second-round multiplex PCR. TCRdb reprocessed the multiplex PCR reads via MiXCR and lists one record per CDR3 protein. The table lists about 640,000 distinct CDR3 sequences, about two fifths of them singletons, with over 2.5% in the top ten. The specimen was peripheral blood. These receptors originate from an adult man with Graves' ophthalmopathy.

This clonotype was seen ten or more times. This chain uses TRBV2 with TRBJ1-1, with TRBD1 as a possible D gene (6 bases). This CDR3 contains 14 residues. Germline V lookup: CDR1 SNHLY, CDR2 FYNNEI. The V end was cut by 5 bases, the J end by 0 bases, with 10 bases between. The CDR3 DNA reads TGTGCCAGCAGTCCGGGACACATGAACACTGAAGCTTTCTTT. It translates to CASSPGHMNTEAFF. The entire variable domain, with the rest obtained from reference TRBV2 and TRBJ1-1, is as follows: EPEVTQTPSHQVTQMGQEVILRCVPISNHLYFYWYRQILGQKVEFLVSFYNNEISEKSEIFDDQFSVERPDGSNFTLKIRSTKLEDSAMYFCASSPGHMNTEAFFGQGTRLTVV.

This clonotype was recorded many times. This rearrangement joins TRBV7-9 to TRBJ2-7, with a weak D call TRBD1 (6 bases). The CDR3 covers 16 residues. V was clipped by 5 bases and J by 5 bases, with 22 bases between them. The germline V gene encodes CDR1 SEHNR and CDR2 FQNEAQ (reference sequence). CDR3 bases: TGTGCCAGCAGCAACGGACAGCTAAGAGGCCCCAACGAGCAGTACTTC. It codes for CASSNGQLRGPNEQYF.

This clonotype has just a few counts. The chain is built from TRBV20-1 and TRBJ1-6; D may be TRBD1 (6 bases). The CDR3 runs to 13 residues. Per the germline V gene, CDR1 is DFQATT and CDR2 is SNEGSKA (reference sequence). The CDR3 loop is CSVRGGANSPLHF. As DNA, the CDR3 is TGCAGCGTCCGGGGGGGGGCGAATTCACCCCTCCACTTT.

V and J are TRBV15 and TRBJ1-6; TRBD1 might be the D (6 bases). Trimming left V 1 base short and J 10 bases short, with 17 bases between. Germline V gene sequence: CDR1 LNHNV, CDR2 YYDKDF (reference sequence). The CDR3 extends over 16 amino acids. CDR3 region: CATSRVWDPDRSPLHF. The DNA of the CDR3 is TGTGCCACCAGCAGAGTTTGGGACCCCGACAGGTCACCCCTCCACTTT.

The chain combines TRBV29-1 with TRBJ1-2; D is ambiguous. V gave up 4 bases and J gave up 2 bases, with 14 bases separating them. Per germline, CDR1 SQVTM and CDR2 ANQGSEA. CDR3 length: 14 residues. CDR3 coding DNA: TGCAGCGTTGCGGGCAGTGAGCTGAACTATGGCTACACCTTC. Its translation: CSVAGSELNYGYTF. Together with reference TRBV29-1 and TRBJ1-2, the CDR3 gives the full variable domain: SAVISQKPSRDICQRGTSLTIQCQVDSQVTMMFWYRQQPGQSLTLIATANQGSEATYESGFVIDKFPISRPNLTFSTLTVSNMSPEDSSIYLCSVAGSELNYGYTFGSGTRLTVV.